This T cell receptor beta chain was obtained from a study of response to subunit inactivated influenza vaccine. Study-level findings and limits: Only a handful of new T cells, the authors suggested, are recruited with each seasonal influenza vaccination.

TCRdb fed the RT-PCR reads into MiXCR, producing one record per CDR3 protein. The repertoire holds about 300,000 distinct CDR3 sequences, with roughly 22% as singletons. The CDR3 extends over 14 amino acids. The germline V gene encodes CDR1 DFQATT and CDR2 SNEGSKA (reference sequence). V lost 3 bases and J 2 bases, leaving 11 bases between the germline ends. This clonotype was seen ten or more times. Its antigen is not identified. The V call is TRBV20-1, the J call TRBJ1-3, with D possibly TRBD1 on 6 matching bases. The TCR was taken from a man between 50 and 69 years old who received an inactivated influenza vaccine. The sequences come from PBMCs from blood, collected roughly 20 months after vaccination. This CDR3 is CSASQGSPGNTIYF. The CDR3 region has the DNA TGCAGTGCTAGCCAGGGGAGCCCTGGAAACACCATATATTTT.